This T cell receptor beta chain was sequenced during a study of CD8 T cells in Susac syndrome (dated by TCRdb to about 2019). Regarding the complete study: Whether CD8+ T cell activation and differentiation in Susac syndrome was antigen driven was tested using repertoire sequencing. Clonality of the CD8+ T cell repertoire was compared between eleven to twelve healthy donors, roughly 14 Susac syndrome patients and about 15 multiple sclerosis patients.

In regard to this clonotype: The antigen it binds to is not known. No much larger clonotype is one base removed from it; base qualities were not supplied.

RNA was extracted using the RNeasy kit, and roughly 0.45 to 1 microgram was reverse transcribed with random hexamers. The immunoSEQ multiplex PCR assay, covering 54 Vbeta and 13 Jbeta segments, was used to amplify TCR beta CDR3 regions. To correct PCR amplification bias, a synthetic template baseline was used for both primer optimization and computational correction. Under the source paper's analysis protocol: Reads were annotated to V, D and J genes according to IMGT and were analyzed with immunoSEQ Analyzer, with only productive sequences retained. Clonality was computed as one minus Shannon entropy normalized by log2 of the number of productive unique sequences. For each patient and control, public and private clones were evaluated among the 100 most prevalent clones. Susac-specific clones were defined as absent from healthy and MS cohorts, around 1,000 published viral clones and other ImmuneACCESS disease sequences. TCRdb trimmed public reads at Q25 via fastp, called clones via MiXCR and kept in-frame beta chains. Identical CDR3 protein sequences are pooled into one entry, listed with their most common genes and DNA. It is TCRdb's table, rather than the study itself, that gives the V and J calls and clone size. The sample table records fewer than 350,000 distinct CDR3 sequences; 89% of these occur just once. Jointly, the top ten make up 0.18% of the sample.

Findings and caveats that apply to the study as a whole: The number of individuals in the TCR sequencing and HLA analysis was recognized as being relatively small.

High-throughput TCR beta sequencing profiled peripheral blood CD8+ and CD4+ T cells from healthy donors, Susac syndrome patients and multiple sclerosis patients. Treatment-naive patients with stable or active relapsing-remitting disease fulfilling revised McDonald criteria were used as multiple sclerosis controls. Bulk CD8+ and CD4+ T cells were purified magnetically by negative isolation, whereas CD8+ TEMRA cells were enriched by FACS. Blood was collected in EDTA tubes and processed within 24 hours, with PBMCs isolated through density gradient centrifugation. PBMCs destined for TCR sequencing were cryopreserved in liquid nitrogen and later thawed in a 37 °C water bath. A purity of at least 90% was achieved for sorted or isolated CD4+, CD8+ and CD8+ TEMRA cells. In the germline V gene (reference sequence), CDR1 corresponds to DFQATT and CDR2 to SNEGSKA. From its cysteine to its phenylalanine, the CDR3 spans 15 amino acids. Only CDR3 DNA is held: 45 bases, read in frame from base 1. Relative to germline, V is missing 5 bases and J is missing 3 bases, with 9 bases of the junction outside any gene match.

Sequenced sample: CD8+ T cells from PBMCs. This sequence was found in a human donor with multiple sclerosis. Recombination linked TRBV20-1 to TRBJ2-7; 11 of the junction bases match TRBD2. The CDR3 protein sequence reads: CSAPTATSGIYEQYF. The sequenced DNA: TGCAGTGCTCCGACAGCGACTAGCGGGATCTACGAGCAGTACTTC.